This record looks at one TCR beta chain sequence and its context. This entry comes from a study of control samples from healthy donors and cancer patients. Profiling relied on immunoSEQ multiplex PCR, and the TCRdb table lists in-frame clones only, not all of them. Here the sample spans approximately 170,000 clones, around nine tenths being singletons. Germline-derived CDR1 and CDR2 are SGHTA and FQGNSA. The CDR3 runs 15 residues. V shed 1 base and J shed 8 bases, with 12 bases lying between them. The V and J genes are TRBV7-2 and TRBJ1-6; no clear D. The TCR originated in a man younger than 40 in good health. Sequencing input: blood. The CDR3 DNA reads as TGTGCCAGCAGCTTAGTTATGGGCGGGGATTCACCCCTCCACTTT. Translated: CASSLVMGGDSPLHF. The variable domain in full, with the rest retrieved from reference TRBV7-2 and TRBJ1-6, is GAGVSQSPSNKVTEKGKDVELRCDPISGHTALYWYRQSLGQGLEFLIYFQGNSAPDKSGLPSDRFSAERTGGSVSTLTIQRTQQEDSAVYLCASSLVMGGDSPLHFGNGTRLTVT.